These T cell receptor beta chains were read from a single sample in a study of T cell responses to AZD1222 COVID-19 vaccine. Generated by immunoSEQ multiplex PCR, the TCRdb table keeps only in-frame clones and is missing some. The sample lists around 150,000 clones; roughly 94% were seen once. This specimen was peripheral blood, taken 28 days after the second AZD1222 dose. These receptors were obtained from an adult who received the AZD1222 COVID-19 vaccine. CDR3s include the opening cysteine and the closing phenylalanine or tryptophan.

v_call,cdr3_length,cdr3_aa
TRBV6-5,12,CASSPTGQEAFF
TRBV3-1/TRBV3-2,14,CASSQTSSTDTQYF
TRBV24-1,15,CATSGALGGNQPQHF
TRBV11-2,17,CASSFFKAFYPVDTQYF
TRBV5-1,15,CASSLAGGSGGELFF
TRBV2,17,CASSDYNLAGLTYEQFF
TRBV5-4,15,CASSLADRMNTEAFF
TRBV27,16,CASSYSGTGDTGELFF
TRBV15,17,CATSRDGREGWDEKLFF
TRBV29-1,14,CSVDTGRGTDTQYF
TRBV6-5,15,CASRATRGPYNEQFF
TRBV10-1,17,CASSEYLTSGRTGELFF
TRBV7-3,15,CASSLGAGGTYEQYF
TRBV6-6,14,CASGERTTNEKLFF
TRBV9,16,CASSVSLPSEADTQYF
TRBV28,16,CASSLRTGAGNQPQHF
TRBV29-1,14,CSVEGRPLNTEAFF
TRBV18,15,CASSLYGSSYNEQFF
TRBV9,11,CASGDYNEQFF
TRBV1,16,CTSSHDRDPERTEAFF
TRBV9,14,CASSVGSYNSPLHF
TRBV9,14,CASSVEGEPYEQYF
TRBV27,13,CASGGLAYNEQFF
TRBV27,14,CASRDRNVPQPQHF
TRBV28,17,CASRPSSTGTRAGELFF
TRBV27,17,CASSPLLAGGPPELQYF
TRBV7-2,15,CASSFSGISTDTQYF
TRBV30,14,CAWSTNQPPYEQYF
TRBV10-1,14,CASSEGGLSYEQYF
TRBV18,13,CASSSTAPRPKFF
TRBV30,15,CAWRPRTSPGQPQHF
TRBV28,17,CASSDGQGPFSNQPQHF
TRBV15,20,CATSREGGRGLPHSYNEQFF
TRBV3-1/TRBV3-2,12,CASSQEWYEQFF
TRBV28,16,CASSLSSGKALYEQYF
TRBV5-1,13,CASSLVQGFEQYF